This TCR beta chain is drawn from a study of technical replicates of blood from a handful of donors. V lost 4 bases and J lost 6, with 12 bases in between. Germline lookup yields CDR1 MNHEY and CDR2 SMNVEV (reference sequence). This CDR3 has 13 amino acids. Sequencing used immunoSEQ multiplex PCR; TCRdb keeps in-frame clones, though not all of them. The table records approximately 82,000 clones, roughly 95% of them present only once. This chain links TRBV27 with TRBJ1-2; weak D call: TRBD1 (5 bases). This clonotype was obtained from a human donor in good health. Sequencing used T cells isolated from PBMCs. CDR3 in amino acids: CASSSGMDNGYTF. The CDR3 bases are TGTGCCAGCAGTTCAGGGATGGACAATGGCTACACCTTC.